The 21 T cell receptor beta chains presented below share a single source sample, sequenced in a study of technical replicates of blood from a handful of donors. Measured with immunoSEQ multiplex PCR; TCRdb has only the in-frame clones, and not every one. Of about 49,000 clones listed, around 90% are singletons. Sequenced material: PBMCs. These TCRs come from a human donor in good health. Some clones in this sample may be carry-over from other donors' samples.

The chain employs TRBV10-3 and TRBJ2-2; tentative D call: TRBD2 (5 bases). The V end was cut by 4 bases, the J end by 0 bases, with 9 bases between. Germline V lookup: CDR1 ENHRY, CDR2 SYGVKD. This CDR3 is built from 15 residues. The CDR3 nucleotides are TGTGCCATCAGTGTGCGGGCGTCGAACACCGGGGAGCTGTTTTTT. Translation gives CAISVRASNTGELFF.

The DNA of the CDR3 is TGTGCCGGCGCTAGCGGGGTCACAGATACGCAGTATTTT. It is translated as CAGASGVTDTQYF. This chain connects TRBV18 to TRBJ2-3; 9 bases are a match to TRBD2. The CDR3 covers 13 residues. Germline CDR1 reads KGHSH; CDR2 reads LQKENI. V was pared by 11 bases and J by 2 bases, with 5 bases of the junction left unmatched.

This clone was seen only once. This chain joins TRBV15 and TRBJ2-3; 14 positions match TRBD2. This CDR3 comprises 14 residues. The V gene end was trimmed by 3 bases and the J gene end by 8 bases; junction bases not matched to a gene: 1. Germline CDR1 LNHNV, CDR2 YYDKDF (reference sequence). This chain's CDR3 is CATSSGTSGSTQYF. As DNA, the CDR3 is TGTGCCACCAGCAGCGGGACTAGCGGGAGTACGCAGTATTTT.

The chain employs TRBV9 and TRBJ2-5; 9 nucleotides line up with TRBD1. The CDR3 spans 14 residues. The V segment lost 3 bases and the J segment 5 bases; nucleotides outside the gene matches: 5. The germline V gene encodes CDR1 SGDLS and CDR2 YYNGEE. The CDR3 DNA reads TGTGCCAGCAGCGCAGGGACAGGGATGGAGACCCAGTACTTC. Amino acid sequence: CASSAGTGMETQYF.

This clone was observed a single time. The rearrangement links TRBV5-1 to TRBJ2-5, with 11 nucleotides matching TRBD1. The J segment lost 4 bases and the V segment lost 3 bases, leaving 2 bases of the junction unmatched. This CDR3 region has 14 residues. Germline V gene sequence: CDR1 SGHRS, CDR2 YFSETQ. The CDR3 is CASSWDRGGETQYF. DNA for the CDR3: TGCGCCAGCAGCTGGGACAGGGGGGGAGAGACCCAGTACTTC. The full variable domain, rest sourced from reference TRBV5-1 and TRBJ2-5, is KAGVTQTPRYLIKTRGQQVTLSCSPISGHRSVSWYQQTPGQGLQFLFEYFSETQRNKGNFPGRFSGRQFSNSRSEMNVSTLELGDSALYLCASSWDRGGETQYFGPGTRLLVL.

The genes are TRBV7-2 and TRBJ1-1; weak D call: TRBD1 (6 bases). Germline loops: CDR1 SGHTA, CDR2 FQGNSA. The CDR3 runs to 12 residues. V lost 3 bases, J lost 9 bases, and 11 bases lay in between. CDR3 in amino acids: CASSLQGRKAFF. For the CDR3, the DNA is TGTGCCAGCAGCTTGCAGGGGAGAAAAGCTTTCTTT.

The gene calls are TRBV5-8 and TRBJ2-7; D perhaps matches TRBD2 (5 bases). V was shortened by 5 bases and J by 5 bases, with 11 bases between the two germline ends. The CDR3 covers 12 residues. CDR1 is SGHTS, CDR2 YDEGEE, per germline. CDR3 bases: TGTGCCAGCAGACTCTCCGGGGACGAGCAGTACTTC. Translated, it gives CASRLSGDEQYF.

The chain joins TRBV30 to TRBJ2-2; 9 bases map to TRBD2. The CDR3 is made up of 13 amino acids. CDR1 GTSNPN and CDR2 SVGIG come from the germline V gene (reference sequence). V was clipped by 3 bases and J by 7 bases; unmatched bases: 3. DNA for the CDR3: TGTGCCTGGAGGGCGGGAGGGGTCGGGGAGCTGTTTTTT. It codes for CAWRAGGVGELFF. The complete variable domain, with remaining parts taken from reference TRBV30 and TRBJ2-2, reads SQTIHQWPATLVQPVGSPLSLECTVEGTSNPNLYWYRQAAGRGLQLLFYSVGIGQISSEVPQNLSASRPQDRQFILSSKKLLLSDSGFYLCAWRAGGVGELFFGEGSRLTVL.

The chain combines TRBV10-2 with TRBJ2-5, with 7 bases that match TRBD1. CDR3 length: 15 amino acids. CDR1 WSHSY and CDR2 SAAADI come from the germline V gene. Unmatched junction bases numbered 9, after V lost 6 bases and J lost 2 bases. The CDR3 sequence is CASRGFRDRQETQYF. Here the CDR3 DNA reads TGCGCCAGCAGGGGGTTCCGGGACAGACAAGAGACCCAGTACTTC.

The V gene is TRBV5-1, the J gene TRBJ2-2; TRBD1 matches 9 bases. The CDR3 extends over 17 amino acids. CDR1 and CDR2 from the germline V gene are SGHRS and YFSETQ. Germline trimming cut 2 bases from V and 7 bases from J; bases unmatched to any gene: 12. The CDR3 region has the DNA TGCGCCAGCAGCTTATATTCGACAGGGGGTTTGATCGGGGAGCTGTTTTTT. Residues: CASSLYSTGGLIGELFF.

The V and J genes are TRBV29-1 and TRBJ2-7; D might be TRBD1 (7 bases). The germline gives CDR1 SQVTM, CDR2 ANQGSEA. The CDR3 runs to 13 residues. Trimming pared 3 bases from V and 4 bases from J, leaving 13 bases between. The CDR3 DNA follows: TGCAGCGTTGAGGTGGCAGGGGGGTACGAGCAGTACTTC. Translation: CSVEVAGGYEQYF.

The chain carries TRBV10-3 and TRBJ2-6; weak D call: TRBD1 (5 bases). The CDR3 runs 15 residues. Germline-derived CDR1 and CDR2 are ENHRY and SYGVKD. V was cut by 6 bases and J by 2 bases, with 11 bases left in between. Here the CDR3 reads CAISPTGAGANVLTF. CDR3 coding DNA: TGTGCCATCAGCCCCACAGGTGCTGGGGCCAACGTCCTGACTTTC.

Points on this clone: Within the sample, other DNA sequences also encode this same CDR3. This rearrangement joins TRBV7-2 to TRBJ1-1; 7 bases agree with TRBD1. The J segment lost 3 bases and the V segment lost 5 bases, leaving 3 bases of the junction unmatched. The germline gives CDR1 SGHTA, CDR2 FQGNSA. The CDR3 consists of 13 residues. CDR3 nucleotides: TGTGCCAGCAGCCGGGACAGTCACACTGAAGCTTTCTTT. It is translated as CASSRDSHTEAFF. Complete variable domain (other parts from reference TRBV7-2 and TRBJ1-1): GAGVSQSPSNKVTEKGKDVELRCDPISGHTALYWYRQSLGQGLEFLIYFQGNSAPDKSGLPSDRFSAERTGGSVSTLTIQRTQQEDSAVYLCASSRDSHTEAFFGQGTRLTVV.

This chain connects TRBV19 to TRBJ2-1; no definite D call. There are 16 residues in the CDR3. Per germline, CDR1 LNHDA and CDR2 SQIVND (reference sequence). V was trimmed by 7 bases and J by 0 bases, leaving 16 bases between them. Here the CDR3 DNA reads TGTGCCAGTACCCAGAATCCGCGGAGCTCCTACAATGAGCAGTTCTTC. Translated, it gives CASTQNPRSSYNEQFF.

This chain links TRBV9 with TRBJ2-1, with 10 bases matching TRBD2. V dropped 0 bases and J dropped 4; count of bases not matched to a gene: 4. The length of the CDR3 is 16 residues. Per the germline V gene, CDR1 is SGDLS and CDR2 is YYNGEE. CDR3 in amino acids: CASSVARTSGYNEQFF. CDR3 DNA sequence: TGTGCCAGCAGCGTAGCACGGACTAGCGGATACAATGAGCAGTTCTTC.

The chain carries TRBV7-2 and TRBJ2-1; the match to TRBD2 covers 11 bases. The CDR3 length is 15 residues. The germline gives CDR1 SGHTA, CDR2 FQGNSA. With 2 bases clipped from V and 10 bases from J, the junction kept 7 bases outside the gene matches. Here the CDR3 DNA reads TGTGCCAGCAGCTTACTTGCGACTAGCGGGGTCGAGCAGTTCTTC. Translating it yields CASSLLATSGVEQFF.

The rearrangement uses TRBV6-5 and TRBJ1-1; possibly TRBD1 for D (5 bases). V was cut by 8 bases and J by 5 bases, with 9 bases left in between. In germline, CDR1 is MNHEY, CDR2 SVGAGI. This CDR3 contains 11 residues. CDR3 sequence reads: CASRRGTEAFF. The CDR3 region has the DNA TGTGCCAGCCGCCGGGGGACTGAAGCTTTCTTT.

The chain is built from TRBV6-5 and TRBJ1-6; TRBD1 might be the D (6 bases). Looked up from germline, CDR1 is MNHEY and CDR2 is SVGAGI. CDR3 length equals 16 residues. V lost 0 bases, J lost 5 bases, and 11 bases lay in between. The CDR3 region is CASSYSNRGNNSPLHF. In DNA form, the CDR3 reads TGTGCCAGCAGTTACTCGAATAGGGGGAATAATTCACCCCTCCACTTT.

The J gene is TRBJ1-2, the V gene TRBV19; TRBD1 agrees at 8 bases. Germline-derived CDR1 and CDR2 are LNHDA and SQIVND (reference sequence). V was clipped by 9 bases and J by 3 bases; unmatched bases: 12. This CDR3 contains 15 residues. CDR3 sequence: CASARTGRVDYGYTF. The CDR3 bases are TGTGCCAGCGCTAGGACAGGGAGGGTCGACTATGGCTACACCTTC.

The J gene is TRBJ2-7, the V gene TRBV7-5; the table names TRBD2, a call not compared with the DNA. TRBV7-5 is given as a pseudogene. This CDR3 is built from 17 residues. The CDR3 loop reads CVRSAGTSGENSYEQYF. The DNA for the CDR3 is TGTGTCAGAAGCGCCGGGACTAGCGGGGAGAACTCCTACGAGCAGTACTTC.

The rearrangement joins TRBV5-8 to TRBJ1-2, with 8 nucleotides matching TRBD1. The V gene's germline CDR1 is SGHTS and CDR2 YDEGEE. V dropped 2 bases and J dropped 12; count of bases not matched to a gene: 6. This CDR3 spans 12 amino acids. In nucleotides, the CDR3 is TGTGCCAGCAGCTTTGACAGGGGCCCAGACACCTTC. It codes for CASSFDRGPDTF. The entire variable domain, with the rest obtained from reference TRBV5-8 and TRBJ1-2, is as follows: EAGVTQSPTHLIKTRGQQATLRCSPISGHTSVYWYQQALGLGLQFLLWYDEGEERNRGNFPPRFSGRQFPNYSSELNVNALELEDSALYLCASSFDRGPDTFGSGTRLTVV.